This T cell receptor beta chain derives from a study of cytomegalovirus exposure and HLA in healthy donors. Of note for this clone: The germline gene is not matched at one end of the junction; a read error may be the cause.

The PCR had 60 Vbeta and 13 Jbeta primers. The protocol was immunoSEQ multiplex PCR, while the TCRdb copy is restricted to in-frame clones and leaves out a portion. The profile shows about 150,000 clones, approximately 80% of them singletons. The CDR3 consists of 15 residues. Per germline, CDR1 SGHVS and CDR2 FNYEAQ. Sequencing used PBMCs. The sequence came from a woman between 40 and 50 years old in good health and CMV-seropositive. This chain uses TRBV7-6 with TRBJ2-4; TRBD1 might be the D (6 bases). CDR3 sequence reads: CASSLVSGAKNSQYF. CDR3 in DNA: TGTGCCAGCAGCTTAGTTTCAGGGGCCAAAAACAGTCAGTACTTC.